This is a list of T cell receptor beta chains from one sample in a study of cytomegalovirus exposure and HLA in healthy donors. Data came from immunoSEQ multiplex PCR; TCRdb stores just in-frame clones and leaves some out. The data hold roughly 250,000 clones, with approximately 84% observed a single time. The sample consisted of PBMCs. These receptors all come from a woman in her forties in good health and CMV-seropositive. The CDR3 runs from the conserved cysteine through the conserved F or W. The D gene is left open where the match is weak. Not every row has a clone size; where given, it reads once, few, many or a size class.

d_call	v_call	j_call	clone_size	cdr3_aa	cdr3_nt
TRBD1	TRBV6-5	TRBJ2-1	-	CASSSNRGLSYNEQFF	TGTGCCAGCAGTTCTAACAGGGGCCTCTCCTACAATGAGCAGTTCTTC
TRBD1	TRBV19	TRBJ1-2	-	CASSDKTGEGYGYTF	TGTGCCAGTAGTGACAAGACAGGGGAAGGCTATGGCTACACCTTC
-	TRBV27	TRBJ2-3	-	CASSLLGGGGGASTDTQYF	TGTGCCAGCAGTTTATTAGGGGGGGGAGGAGGAGCCTCCACAGATACGCAGTATTTT
-	TRBV7-9	TRBJ2-1	-	CASSPPAARNNEQFF	TGTGCCAGCAGCCCCCCGGCAGCTAGAAACAATGAGCAGTTCTTC
-	TRBV7-2	TRBJ2-5	-	CASSPFRGDQYF	TGTGCCAGCAGCCCGTTCCGCGGGGACCAGTACTTC
TRBD2	TRBV19	TRBJ2-2	once	CASSIAYGGRASAGELFF	TGTGCCAGTAGTATAGCCTATGGAGGGAGGGCCTCGGCCGGGGAGCTGTTTTTT
-	TRBV28	TRBJ1-1	once	CASSLPGPPMNTEAFF	TGTGCCAGCAGTTTGCCAGGGCCCCCCATGAACACTGAAGCTTTCTTT
TRBD1	TRBV28	TRBJ1-2	-	CASSLPRGQGGGYTF	TGTGCCAGCAGTTTACCTAGGGGACAGGGCGGGGGCTACACCTTC
-	TRBV5-1	TRBJ1-4	-	CASKIQPTNEKLFF	TGCGCCAGCAAAATACAGCCAACTAATGAAAAACTGTTTTTT
TRBD2	TRBV13	TRBJ2-1	-	CASSGLAGDNEQFF	TGTGCCAGCAGCGGCCTAGCGGGAGACAATGAGCAGTTCTTC
-	TRBV30	TRBJ2-7	-	CAWTRSSYEQYF	TGTGCCTGGACTAGATCCTCCTACGAGCAGTACTTC
TRBD2	TRBV19	TRBJ2-5	-	CASSRTSGRWGEETQYF	TGTGCCAGTAGTAGGACTAGCGGGAGATGGGGGGAAGAGACCCAGTACTTC
-	TRBV11-3	TRBJ2-7	-	CASSQRAGKLYEQYF	TGTGCCAGCAGCCAGAGGGCTGGGAAACTCTACGAGCAGTACTTC
-	TRBV28	TRBJ1-6	once	CASSTSSQNPPLHF	TGTGCCAGCAGTACCTCATCACAGAATCCACCCCTCCACTTT
-	TRBV5-1	TRBJ1-4	-	CASSRNGPGAEKLFF	TGCGCCAGCAGCAGGAACGGGCCAGGGGCGGAAAAACTGTTTTTT
TRBD1	TRBV7-2	TRBJ2-3	-	CASTPPRQGPDTQYF	TGTGCCAGCACTCCCCCGAGACAGGGACCAGATACGCAGTATTTT
TRBD1	TRBV28	TRBJ1-2	-	CASSPWGQTVYGYTF	TGTGCCAGCAGTCCGTGGGGACAGACCGTTTATGGCTACACCTTC
-	TRBV7-2	TRBJ1-3	-	CASKTESSGNTIYF	TGTGCCAGTAAAACAGAGTCCTCTGGAAACACCATATATTTT
-	TRBV28	TRBJ1-6	-	CASSSQGSPLHF	TGTGCCAGCAGTTCACAGGGATCACCCCTCCACTTT
-	TRBV19	TRBJ1-1	once	CASSDPTTGTPNTEAFF	TGTGCCAGTAGTGACCCGACCACCGGGACACCGAACACTGAAGCTTTCTTT
-	TRBV25-1	TRBJ1-1	-	CASSEYSRGGNTEAFF	TGTGCCAGCAGTGAATATTCGAGGGGAGGGAACACTGAAGCTTTCTTT
-	TRBV27	TRBJ1-6	few	CASSLVGGKSSYNSPLHF	TGTGCCAGCAGTTTAGTAGGAGGGAAGAGCTCCTATAATTCACCCCTCCACTTT
TRBD2	TRBV9	TRBJ2-2	-	CASSSGTSGNTGELFF	TGTGCCAGCAGCTCCGGGACTAGCGGGAATACCGGGGAGCTGTTTTTT
TRBD1	TRBV13	TRBJ2-6	-	CASSLRQGTTSGANVLTF	TGTGCCAGCAGCTTACGACAGGGCACTACCTCTGGGGCCAACGTCCTGACTTTC
-	TRBV7-8	TRBJ1-4	-	CASSLNQNEKLFF	TGTGCCAGCAGCTTGAATCAGAATGAAAAACTGTTTTTT
TRBD2	TRBV18	TRBJ2-1	few	CASSPRTSERGNEQFF	TGTGCCAGCTCCCCACGGACTAGCGAGCGAGGGAATGAGCAGTTCTTC
TRBD1	TRBV7-8	TRBJ1-2	-	CASSTRTGISYTF	TGTGCCAGCAGCACCCGGACAGGGATTAGCTACACCTTC
-	TRBV6-6	TRBJ2-5	-	CASQRAEGYETQYF	TGTGCCAGCCAGCGGGCCGAGGGCTACGAGACCCAGTACTTC
-	TRBV27	TRBJ1-5	-	CASSRNSARAQHF	TGTGCCAGCAGCCGTAACAGTGCCAGGGCCCAGCATTTT
-	TRBV19	TRBJ1-1	-	CASSIGIGGNTEAFF	TGTGCCAGTAGTATTGGAATCGGAGGGAACACTGAAGCTTTCTTT
-	TRBV14	TRBJ2-7	-	CASSQDYSGGAVEQYF	TGTGCCAGCAGCCAAGATTACAGCGGAGGGGCGGTCGAGCAGTACTTC
-	TRBV7-2	TRBJ2-7	-	CASSSAYEQYF	TGTGCCAGCAGCTCGGCCTACGAGCAGTACTTC
TRBD1	TRBV7-9	TRBJ1-5	-	CASSSGVGTGNQPQHF	TGTGCCAGCAGCTCAGGGGTGGGGACAGGAAATCAGCCCCAGCATTTT
TRBD2	TRBV11-3	TRBJ2-7	-	CASSRRTSGDYEQYF	TGTGCCAGCAGCCGGCGGACTAGCGGGGATTACGAGCAGTACTTC
-	TRBV10-3	TRBJ2-7	-	CAISSSGARDEQYF	TGTGCCATCAGTAGCTCAGGCGCCCGGGATGAGCAGTACTTC
TRBD1	TRBV5-6	TRBJ2-5	-	CASSLRTGTRETQYF	TGTGCCAGCAGCTTGAGGACAGGGACAAGAGAGACCCAGTACTTC
-	TRBV27	TRBJ1-1	-	CASSLTVGGLTEAFF	TGTGCCAGCAGTTTAACGGTGGGGGGTCTCACTGAAGCTTTCTTT
TRBD2	TRBV5-1	TRBJ2-1	-	CASSEPGLAGYPSYNEQFF	TGCGCCAGCAGCGAGCCGGGACTAGCGGGATATCCCTCCTACAATGAGCAGTTCTTC